This T cell receptor (beta chain) was captured in a study of T cells in narcolepsy. Study outcomes and limitations: Autoreactive HCRT-specific and TRIB2-specific clonotypes were marked in same-patient CSF-versus-blood CD4+ comparisons. Blood of same and different patients, but not healthy controls, reportedly held recurring autoreactive clonotypes.

The germline CDR1 and CDR2 sequences are LNHNV and YYDKDF (reference sequence). Trimming cost V 3 bases and J 6 bases, with 22 bases left between them. The CDR3 has 17 amino acids. Here immunoSEQ multiplex PCR was the method, and the copy in TCRdb shows in-frame clones only, minus some. The sample lists 25,000 to 30,000 clones; 87% were seen once. On this clone itself: No antigen is known for it.

The specimen sequenced was memory (CD45RA-) CD4+ T cells from blood. The chain is built from TRBV15 and TRBJ2-3; TRBD1 might be the D (6 bases). The TCR originated in a human donor in good health. The CDR3 protein is CATSRDGTLSGDDTQYF. The CDR3 DNA reads TGTGCCACCAGCAGGGACGGGACACTCTCTGGGGACGATACGCAGTATTTT.